What follows are 30 T cell receptor beta chains derived from one specimen sequenced in a study of T-cell reconstitution after alpha-beta-depleted transplantation in children. Researchers prepared the TCRbeta library using unique molecular identifiers, the study reports. In TCRdb, the PCR reads were re-called with MiXCR into one record per CDR3 protein. This table has 900,000 or so distinct CDR3 sequences, about 16% appearing once. Material: PBMCs, mostly from graft donor cells, obtained 360 days after TCRalphabeta/CD19-depleted stem cell transplant. The receptors come from a male patient aged 5 to 17 who had a stem cell transplant for acute lymphoblastic leukemia, so the T cells may come from the graft donor.

V is TRBV4-2 and J is TRBJ1-5; D remains unclear. V lost 10 bases to trimming and J lost 2 bases, with 27 bases between them. This CDR3 spans 18 amino acids. Germline loops: CDR1 LGHNA, CDR2 YNFKEQ. CDR3 coding DNA: TGTGCCATGGGCCCCGGGCCCCTCTGCTCGTTCGGCAATCAGCCCCAGCATTTT. Encoded protein: CAMGPGPLCSFGNQPQHF.

This clonotype was observed a handful of times. The J gene is TRBJ2-1, the V gene TRBV7-8; D might be TRBD2 (5 bases). This CDR3 region has 16 residues. Germline V gene sequence: CDR1 SGHVS, CDR2 FQNEAQ. Deletions cut 1 base from V and 0 bases from J, with 10 bases between. CDR3 DNA: TGTGCCAGCAGCTTAGTTCTAGCAGCCTCCTACAATGAGCAGTTCTTC. It is translated as CASSLVLAASYNEQFF.

This clonotype was counted only a few times. The genes are TRBV6-1 and TRBJ2-7, with D possibly TRBD2 on 6 matching bases. The germline V and J ends were trimmed by 6 bases and 0 bases, with 9 bases remaining between them. This CDR3 contains 13 residues. CDR1 and CDR2 (germline): MNHNS, SASEGT. The CDR3 region has the DNA TGTGCCAGCAGCCGCGGGACCTCCTACGAGCAGTACTTC. Protein sequence: CASSRGTSYEQYF.

The chain couples TRBV5-1 to TRBJ2-1; 9 bases are a match to TRBD1. Per germline, CDR1 SGHRS and CDR2 YFSETQ. The V and J ends lost 2 bases and 4 bases, in that order; junction bases with no gene match: 7. CDR3 size: 16 residues. CDR3 in DNA: TGCGCCAGCAGCTTTGGGGACAGGGTCGCTTACAATGAGCAGTTCTTC. This gives the protein CASSFGDRVAYNEQFF.

The table lists this clonotype with many counts. The DNA of the CDR3 is TGCGCCAGCAGCTTGTTGGTAGTGACTTACAATGAGCAGTTCTTC. This translates into CASSLLVVTYNEQFF. The V and J genes are TRBV5-1 and TRBJ2-1, with no clear D. Per the germline V gene, CDR1 is SGHRS and CDR2 is YFSETQ. CDR3 length: 15 residues. V lost 1 base and J 4 bases, leaving 12 bases between the germline ends. Together with reference TRBV5-1 and TRBJ2-1, the CDR3 gives the full variable domain: KAGVTQTPRYLIKTRGQQVTLSCSPISGHRSVSWYQQTPGQGLQFLFEYFSETQRNKGNFPGRFSGRQFSNSRSEMNVSTLELGDSALYLCASSLLVVTYNEQFFGPGTRLTVL.

The sample holds many counts of this clonotype. The chain joins TRBV12-3 or TRBV12-4 to TRBJ2-5; either TRBD1 or TRBD2 may supply D (5 bases each). The CDR3 covers 17 residues. The V end lost 3 bases, the J end lost 4 bases, and 21 bases lay between the germline ends. CDR3 coding DNA: TGTGCCAGCAGTTTTATTCACGGGGCCAAGTACGCAGAGACCCAGTACTTC. Protein: CASSFIHGAKYAETQYF.

The genes are TRBV4-1 and TRBJ2-7; 7 bases align to TRBD2. CDR3 size: 16 residues. The germline gives CDR1 MGHRA, CDR2 YSYEKL. V lost 3 bases and J lost 0; bases outside the gene matches: 8. The CDR3 DNA follows: TGCGCCAGCAGCCACTATTGGGGAGGGAGCTCCTACGAGCAGTACTTC. Translating gives CASSHYWGGSSYEQYF.

Only a few counts were recorded for this clonotype. Here the CDR3 DNA reads TGTGCCAGCAGCCTGCACACCTACAATGAGCAGTTCTTC. This sequence encodes CASSLHTYNEQFF. This chain uses TRBV7-3 with TRBJ2-1; D gene unclear. Per the germline V gene, CDR1 is SGHTA and CDR2 is FQGTGA. The CDR3 consists of 13 residues. V lost 5 bases and J lost 2, with 7 bases in between.

The chain recombines TRBV12-3 or TRBV12-4 with TRBJ2-5; 10 bases fit TRBD2. V was pared by 7 bases and J by 3 bases, with 5 bases of the junction left unmatched. The CDR3 is 14 amino acids. CDR3 protein: CASTLTSGKETQYF. CDR3 nucleotides: TGTGCCAGCACCCTTACTAGCGGGAAAGAGACCCAGTACTTC.

A few counts support this clonotype. CDR3 in amino acids: CASSQDFNREFNEQFF. Written as DNA, the CDR3 is TGTGCCAGCAGCCAAGATTTCAACAGGGAGTTCAATGAGCAGTTCTTC. This chain uses TRBV14 with TRBJ2-1, with a tentative D call TRBD1 (6 bases). CDR1 is SGHDN and CDR2 is FVKESK in the germline V gene. V lost 0 bases and J lost 6, with 15 bases in between. The CDR3 spans 16 residues.

The sample holds a few counts of this clonotype. The V gene is TRBV18, the J gene TRBJ2-3; D is unclear. The germline V gene encodes CDR1 KGHSH and CDR2 LQKENI. This CDR3 has 15 residues. Trimming cost V 2 bases and J 1 base, with 10 bases left between them. CDR3 in amino acids: CASSPAGSGTDTQYF. In nucleotides, the CDR3 is TGTGCCAGCTCACCAGCCGGGTCGGGCACAGATACGCAGTATTTT.

This clonotype was recorded only once. This chain uses TRBV25-1 with TRBJ2-3; tentative D call: TRBD2 (5 bases). V lost 2 bases, J lost 0 bases, and 9 bases lay in between. This CDR3 has 15 amino acids. Germline-derived CDR1 and CDR2 are MGHDK and SYGVNS. Here the CDR3 DNA reads TGTGCCAGCAGTGAAACTAGTGTTAGCACAGATACGCAGTATTTT. Residues: CASSETSVSTDTQYF.

This clonotype has ten or more counts. The chain combines TRBV27 with TRBJ2-1; TRBD1 matches 11 bases. The CDR3 length is 17 residues. CDR1 and CDR2 from the germline V gene are MNHEY and SMNVEV (reference sequence). Trimming cost V 5 bases and J 3 bases; bases outside gene matches: 9. CDR3 sequence reads: CASSPPGTGGLYNEQFF. In nucleotides, the CDR3 is TGTGCCAGCAGTCCCCCCGGGACAGGGGGTCTCTACAATGAGCAGTTCTTC.

This clonotype was seen at least ten times. The V call is TRBV5-1, the J call TRBJ2-1; D not resolved. The CDR3 runs 13 residues. The germline V gene encodes CDR1 SGHRS and CDR2 YFSETQ. Trimming removed 1 base from V and 12 bases from J, with 14 bases in between. As DNA, the CDR3 is TGCGCCAGCAGCTTGCTAACCGGGCCAGGGCAGTTCTTC. Its protein is CASSLLTGPGQFF.

The chain couples TRBV5-6 to TRBJ2-6; unclear D gene. Germline CDR1 reads SGHDT; CDR2 reads YYEEEE. This CDR3 comprises 18 residues. Trimming shortened V by 1 base and J by 4 bases, and 18 bases separated the two germline ends. The CDR3 DNA reads as TGTGCCAGCAGCTTGTTTTGGCCCTATTCTTCCGGGGCCAACGTCCTGACTTTC. It is translated as CASSLFWPYSSGANVLTF.

The chain combines TRBV5-1 with TRBJ2-7; 7 nucleotides match TRBD2. The V gene end was trimmed by 4 bases and the J gene end by 3 bases; junction bases not matched to a gene: 4. The CDR3 runs 13 residues. CDR1 and CDR2 (germline): SGHRS, YFSETQ. CDR3 amino acids: CASSQAGIYEQYF. The CDR3 nucleotides read TGCGCCAGCAGCCAAGCGGGGATCTACGAGCAGTACTTC.

V and J are TRBV29-1 and TRBJ2-7, with TRBD2 identical over 12 bases. Germline CDR1 and CDR2: SQVTM and ANQGSEA. The length of the CDR3 is 15 residues. V was pared by 2 bases and J by 3 bases, with 5 bases of the junction left unmatched. DNA for the CDR3: TGCAGCGTTGAAATCGGACTAGCGGGGAGCTACGAGCAGTACTTC. It translates to CSVEIGLAGSYEQYF.

The chain joins TRBV5-1 to TRBJ1-1; TRBD1 is a possible D gene (5 bases). Germline-derived CDR1 and CDR2 are SGHRS and YFSETQ. Between the trimmed V and J ends, which lost 0 bases and 5 bases, there was a span of 14 bases. The CDR3 is 15 residues long. The chain's CDR3 is CASSLVRGAGTEAFF. CDR3 bases: TGCGCCAGCAGCTTGGTACGTGGGGCTGGGACTGAAGCTTTCTTT.

This clonotype was observed a few times. The chain is built from TRBV12-3 or TRBV12-4 and TRBJ2-7, with 9 bases lining up with TRBD2. This CDR3 has 16 residues. V was clipped by 4 bases and J by 3 bases; unmatched bases: 10. The CDR3 protein is CASSSWGAGGSYEQYF. DNA of the CDR3: TGTGCCAGCAGTTCCTGGGGCGCGGGAGGGAGCTACGAGCAGTACTTC.

This rearrangement joins TRBV27 to TRBJ1-2; D is perhaps TRBD1 (6 bases). This CDR3 contains 16 residues. Between the trimmed V and J ends, which lost 5 bases and 0 bases, there was a span of 16 bases. Germline V CDR1 and CDR2: MNHEY, SMNVEV (reference sequence). Here the CDR3 reads CASSLRLTGTNYGYTF. The CDR3 nucleotides are TGTGCCAGCAGTCTACGTTTGACAGGAACTAACTATGGCTACACCTTC.

In this sample, this clonotype turned up a few times. The CDR3: CASTISRGWDNLYEQYF. The CDR3 DNA follows: TGTGCCAGCACCATAAGTAGAGGCTGGGACAACCTCTACGAGCAGTACTTC. This chain uses TRBV12-3 or TRBV12-4 with TRBJ2-7, with D possibly TRBD1 on 6 matching bases. The V end lost 7 bases, the J end lost 3 bases, and 25 bases lay between the germline ends. CDR3 size: 17 residues.

The J gene is TRBJ1-2, the V gene TRBV18, with D possibly being TRBD1 (6 bases). With 5 bases removed from V and 0 bases from J, the gap between germline ends came to 10 bases. The CDR3 contains 14 residues. Germline-derived CDR1 and CDR2 are KGHSH and LQKENI. The CDR3 protein is CASSAGQANYGYTF. The DNA of the CDR3 is TGTGCCAGCTCAGCGGGACAAGCTAACTATGGCTACACCTTC. The variable domain in full, with the rest retrieved from reference TRBV18 and TRBJ1-2, is NAGVMQNPRHLVRRRGQEARLRCSPMKGHSHVYWYRQLPEEGLKFMVYLQKENIIDESGMPKERFSAEFPKEGPSILRIQQVVRGDSAAYFCASSAGQANYGYTFGSGTRLTVV.

This clonotype came up a few times. The V gene is TRBV4-1, the J gene TRBJ1-5, with 8 bases fitting TRBD1. Germline V CDR1 and CDR2: MGHRA, YSYEKL. The CDR3 spans 15 residues. The junction had 3 bases not matched to a gene; V was cut back by 3 bases and J by 2 bases. DNA for the CDR3: TGCGCCAGCAGCCAGGGGGGACAGGGCAATCAGCCCCAGCATTTT. It codes for CASSQGGQGNQPQHF.

This clonotype appeared a few times. The rearrangement uses TRBV29-1 and TRBJ2-5; possibly TRBD2 for D (5 bases). Looked up from germline, CDR1 is SQVTM and CDR2 is ANQGSEA. The CDR3 contains 15 residues. Trimming shortened V by 3 bases and J by 1 base, and 15 bases separated the two germline ends. DNA for the CDR3: TGCAGCGTTGATCTGGTTCGGGGTTCCCAAGAGACCCAGTACTTC. Amino acids: CSVDLVRGSQETQYF.

Concerning this clonotype: Since a much larger clone is just one base distant, this may be a read error. The conserved phenylalanine or tryptophan normally closing the CDR3 is absent here, so this likely arose from a read error. This chain links TRBV5-1 with TRBJ2-1; D remains ambiguous. The CDR3 is 13 residues long. Trimming shortened V by 1 base and J by 6 bases, and 8 bases separated the two germline ends. Germline V CDR1 and CDR2: SGHRS, YFSETQ. CDR3 DNA: TGCGCCAGCAGCTTGAACGTCCCCAATGAGCAGTTCTTG. It translates to CASSLNVPNEQFL.

This clonotype turned up a few times. The CDR3 spells CAWTLGVGANVLTF. Here the CDR3 DNA reads TGTGCCTGGACCCTCGGGGTCGGAGCCAACGTCCTGACTTTC. The rearrangement uses TRBV30 and TRBJ2-6, with TRBD2 as a possible D gene (5 bases). CDR1 GTSNPN and CDR2 SVGIG come from the germline V gene (reference sequence). V shed 4 bases and J shed 7 bases, with 14 bases lying between them. The CDR3 spans 14 residues.

The chain links TRBV11-2 to TRBJ2-5; TRBD2 might be the D (6 bases). From germline, CDR1 is SGHAT and CDR2 FQNNGV. The CDR3 is made up of 14 amino acids. Trimming cost V 0 bases and J 6 bases, with 11 bases left between them. The CDR3 here is CASSLDAGIKTQYF. DNA for the CDR3: TGTGCCAGCAGCTTAGACGCGGGAATCAAGACCCAGTACTTC.

The CDR3, as DNA: TGTGCCAGCAGTACGGGACTAGCGGGAGCGGGGCAGTACTTC. This encodes CASSTGLAGAGQYF. The J gene is TRBJ2-7, the V gene TRBV27; 14 bases map to TRBD2. Germline CDR1 reads MNHEY; CDR2 reads SMNVEV (reference sequence). The CDR3 extends over 14 amino acids. J lost 9 bases, V lost 5 bases, and 6 bases had no gene match.

This clonotype showed up just a few times. V and J are TRBV6-5 and TRBJ1-1, with TRBD1 as a possible D gene (5 bases). V lost 2 bases to trimming and J lost 10 bases, with 14 bases between them. The CDR3 is made up of 13 amino acids. CDR1 is MNHEY and CDR2 is SVGAGI in the germline V gene. DNA of the CDR3: TGTGCCAGCAGTTACCAGCAGCAGGGCCGAGCTTTCTTT. Its translation: CASSYQQQGRAFF.

This clonotype has a count of ten or more. The V and J genes are TRBV11-2 and TRBJ2-7, with D maybe TRBD1 (5 bases). Trimming pared 0 bases from V and 3 bases from J, leaving 12 bases between. The CDR3 runs to 15 residues. CDR1 is SGHAT, CDR2 FQNNGV, per germline. The DNA for the CDR3 is TGTGCCAGCAGCTTAGAGACAGCGCTTATCTACGAGCAGTACTTC. This encodes CASSLETALIYEQYF.